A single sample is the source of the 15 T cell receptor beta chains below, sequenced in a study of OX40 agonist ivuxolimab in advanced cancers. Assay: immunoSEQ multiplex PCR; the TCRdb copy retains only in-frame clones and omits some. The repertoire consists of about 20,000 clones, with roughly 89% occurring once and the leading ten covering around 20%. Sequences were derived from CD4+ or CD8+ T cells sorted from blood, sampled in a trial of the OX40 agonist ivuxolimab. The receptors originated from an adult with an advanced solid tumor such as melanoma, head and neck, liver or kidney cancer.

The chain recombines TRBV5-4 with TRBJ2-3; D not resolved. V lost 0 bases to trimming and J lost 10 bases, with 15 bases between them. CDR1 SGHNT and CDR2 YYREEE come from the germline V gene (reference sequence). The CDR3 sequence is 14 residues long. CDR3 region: CASSLEVGGAAQYF. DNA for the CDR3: TGTGCCAGCAGCTTGGAAGTGGGCGGTGCGGCGCAGTATTTT.

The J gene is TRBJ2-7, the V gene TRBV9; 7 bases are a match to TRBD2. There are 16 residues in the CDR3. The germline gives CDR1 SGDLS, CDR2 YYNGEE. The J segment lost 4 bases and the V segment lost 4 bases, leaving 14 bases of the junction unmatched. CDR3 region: CASSPRVGGGIYEQYF. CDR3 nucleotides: TGTGCCAGCAGCCCCCGGGTGGGGGGGGGAATATACGAGCAGTACTTC. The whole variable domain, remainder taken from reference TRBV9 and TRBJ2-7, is DSGVTQTPKHLITATGQRVTLRCSPRSGDLSVYWYQQSLDQGLQFLIQYYNGEERAKGNILERFSAQQFPDLHSELNLSSLELGDSALYFCASSPRVGGGIYEQYFGPGTRLTVT.

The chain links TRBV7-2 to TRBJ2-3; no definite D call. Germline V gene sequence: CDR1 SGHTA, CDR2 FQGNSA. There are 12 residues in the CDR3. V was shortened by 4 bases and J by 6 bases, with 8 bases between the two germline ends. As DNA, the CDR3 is TGTGCCAGCAGCTCCTCTTGGGATACGCAGTATTTT. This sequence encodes CASSSSWDTQYF.

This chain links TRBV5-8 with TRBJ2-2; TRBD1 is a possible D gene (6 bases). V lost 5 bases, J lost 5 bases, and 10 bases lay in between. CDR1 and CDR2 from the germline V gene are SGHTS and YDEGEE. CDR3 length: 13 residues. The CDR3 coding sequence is TGTGCCAGCAGGAGGGGGAGAACCGGGGAGCTGTTTTTT. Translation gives CASRRGRTGELFF.

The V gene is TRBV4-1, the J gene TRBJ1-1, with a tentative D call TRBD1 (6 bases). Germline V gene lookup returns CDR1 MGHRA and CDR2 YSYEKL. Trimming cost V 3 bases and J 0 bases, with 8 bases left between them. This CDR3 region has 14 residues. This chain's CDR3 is CASSQGHLNTEAFF. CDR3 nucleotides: TGCGCCAGCAGCCAGGGACACCTGAACACTGAAGCTTTCTTT.

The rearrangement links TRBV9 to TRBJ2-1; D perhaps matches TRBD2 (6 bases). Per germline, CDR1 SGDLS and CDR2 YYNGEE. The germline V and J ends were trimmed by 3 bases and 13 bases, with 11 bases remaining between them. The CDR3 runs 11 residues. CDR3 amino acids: CASSEAGTQFF. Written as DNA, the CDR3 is TGTGCCAGCAGCGAGGCGGGGACTCAGTTCTTC.

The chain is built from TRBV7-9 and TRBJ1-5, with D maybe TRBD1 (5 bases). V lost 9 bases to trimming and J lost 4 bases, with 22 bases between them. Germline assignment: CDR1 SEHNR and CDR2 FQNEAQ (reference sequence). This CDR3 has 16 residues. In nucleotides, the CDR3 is TGTGCCAGTAGCCCCGGGACGGGACCAAAGAATCAGCCCCAGCATTTT. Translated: CASSPGTGPKNQPQHF.

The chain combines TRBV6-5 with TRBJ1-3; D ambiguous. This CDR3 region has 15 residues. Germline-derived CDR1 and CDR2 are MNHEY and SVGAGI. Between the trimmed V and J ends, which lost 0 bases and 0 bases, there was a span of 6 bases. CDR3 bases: TGTGCCAGCAGTTACTCAGGCAGCTCTGGAAACACCATATATTTT. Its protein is CASSYSGSSGNTIYF.

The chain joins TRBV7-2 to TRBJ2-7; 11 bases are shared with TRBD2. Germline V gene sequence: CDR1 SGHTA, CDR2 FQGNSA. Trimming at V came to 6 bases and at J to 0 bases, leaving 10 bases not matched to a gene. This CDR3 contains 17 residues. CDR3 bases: TGTGCCAGCAGTCAAACGGGACTAGCGGTAATCTCCTACGAGCAGTACTTC. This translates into CASSQTGLAVISYEQYF. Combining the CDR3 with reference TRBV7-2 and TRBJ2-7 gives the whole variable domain GAGVSQSPSNKVTEKGKDVELRCDPISGHTALYWYRQSLGQGLEFLIYFQGNSAPDKSGLPSDRFSAERTGGSVSTLTIQRTQQEDSAVYLCASSQTGLAVISYEQYFGPGTRLTVT.

CDR3: CASSVGDGGELFF. In nucleotides, the CDR3 is TGTGCCAGCAGCGTAGGAGATGGCGGGGAGCTGTTTTTT. The gene calls are TRBV11-3 and TRBJ2-2; D remains unclear. Trimming pared 5 bases from V and 7 bases from J, leaving 11 bases between. This CDR3 contains 13 residues. Germline V gives CDR1 SGHNT, CDR2 YENEEA.

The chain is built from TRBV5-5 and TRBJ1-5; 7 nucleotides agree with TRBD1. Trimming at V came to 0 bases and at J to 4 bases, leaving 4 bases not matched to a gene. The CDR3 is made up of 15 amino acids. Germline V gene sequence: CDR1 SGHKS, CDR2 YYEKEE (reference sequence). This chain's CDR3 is CASSLAATGNQPQHF. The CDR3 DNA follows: TGTGCCAGCAGCTTGGCCGCGACAGGGAATCAGCCCCAGCATTTT.

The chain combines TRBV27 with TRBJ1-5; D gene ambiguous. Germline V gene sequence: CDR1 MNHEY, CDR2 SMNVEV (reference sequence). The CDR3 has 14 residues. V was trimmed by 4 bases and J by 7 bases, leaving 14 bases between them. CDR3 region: CASSSRQASQPQHF. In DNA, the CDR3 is TGTGCCAGCAGTTCCAGGCAAGCCTCCCAGCCCCAGCATTTT.

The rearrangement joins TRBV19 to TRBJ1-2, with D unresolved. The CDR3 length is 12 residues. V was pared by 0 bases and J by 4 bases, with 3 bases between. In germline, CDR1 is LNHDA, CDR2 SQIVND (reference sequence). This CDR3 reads CASSIDSYGYTF. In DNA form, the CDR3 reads TGTGCCAGTAGTATAGATAGCTATGGCTACACCTTC. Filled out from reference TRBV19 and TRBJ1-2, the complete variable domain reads DGGITQSPKYLFRKEGQNVTLSCEQNLNHDAMYWYRQDPGQGLRLIYYSQIVNDFQKGDIAEGYSVSREKKESFPLTVTSAQKNPTAFYLCASSIDSYGYTFGSGTRLTVV.

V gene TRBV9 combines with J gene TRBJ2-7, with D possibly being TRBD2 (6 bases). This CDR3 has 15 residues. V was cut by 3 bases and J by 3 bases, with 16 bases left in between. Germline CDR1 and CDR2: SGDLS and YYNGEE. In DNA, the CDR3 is TGTGCCAGCAGCGGAGGAGGGGTGTCTTTCTACGAGCAGTACTTC. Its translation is CASSGGGVSFYEQYF. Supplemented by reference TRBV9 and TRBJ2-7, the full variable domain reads DSGVTQTPKHLITATGQRVTLRCSPRSGDLSVYWYQQSLDQGLQFLIQYYNGEERAKGNILERFSAQQFPDLHSELNLSSLELGDSALYFCASSGGGVSFYEQYFGPGTRLTVT.

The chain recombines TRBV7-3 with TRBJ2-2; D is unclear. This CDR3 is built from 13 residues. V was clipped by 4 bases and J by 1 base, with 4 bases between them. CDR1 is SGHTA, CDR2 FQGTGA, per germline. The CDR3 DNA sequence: TGTGCCAGCAGCTCCCTGAACACCGGGGAGCTGTTTTTT. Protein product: CASSSLNTGELFF. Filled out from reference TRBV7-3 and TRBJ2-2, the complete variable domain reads GAGVSQTPSNKVTEKGKYVELRCDPISGHTALYWYRQSLGQGPEFLIYFQGTGAADDSGLPNDRFFAVRPEGSVSTLKIQRTERGDSAVYLCASSSLNTGELFFGEGSRLTVL.